This TCR beta chain was captured in a study of blood T cell repertoires in COVID-19. Across the whole study: PBMCs, B-cell-depleted T cells, or T cells provided the cDNA or gDNA that made up the material.

This CDR3 comprises 13 residues. V was clipped by 6 bases and J by 3 bases, with 9 bases between them. Germline loops: CDR1 MNHEY, CDR2 SMNVEV (reference sequence). In the original processing: Amplification of reference gene primers was used by the study to estimate nucleated cell counts. The assay was immunoSEQ multiplex PCR, and TCRdb's table has in-frame clones only and misses some. That table is the source of V, J and clone size, and D and trimming were worked out from the DNA. The sample lists tens of thousands of clones; under 85% were seen once. The chain carries TRBV27 and TRBJ1-5; D is uncertain. The TCR was taken from a man between 65 and 85 years old with acute or convalescent COVID-19. Material for sequencing was peripheral blood. CDR3 loop: CASRTGINQPQHF. The DNA of the CDR3 is TGTGCCAGCAGGACGGGGATCAATCAGCCCCAGCATTTT.